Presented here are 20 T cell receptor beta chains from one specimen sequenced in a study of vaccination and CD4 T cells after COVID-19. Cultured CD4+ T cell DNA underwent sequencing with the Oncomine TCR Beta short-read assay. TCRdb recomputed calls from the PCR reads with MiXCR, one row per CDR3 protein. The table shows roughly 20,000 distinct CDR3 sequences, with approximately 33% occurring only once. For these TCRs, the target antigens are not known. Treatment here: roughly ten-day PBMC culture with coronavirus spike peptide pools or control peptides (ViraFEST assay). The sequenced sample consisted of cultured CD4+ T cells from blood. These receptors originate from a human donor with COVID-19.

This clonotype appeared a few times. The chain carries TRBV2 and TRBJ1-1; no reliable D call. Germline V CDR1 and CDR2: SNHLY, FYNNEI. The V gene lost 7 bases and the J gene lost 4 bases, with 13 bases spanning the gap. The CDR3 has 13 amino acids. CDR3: CASKDQYLTEAFF. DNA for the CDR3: TGTGCCAGCAAGGATCAGTACCTCACTGAAGCTTTCTTT.

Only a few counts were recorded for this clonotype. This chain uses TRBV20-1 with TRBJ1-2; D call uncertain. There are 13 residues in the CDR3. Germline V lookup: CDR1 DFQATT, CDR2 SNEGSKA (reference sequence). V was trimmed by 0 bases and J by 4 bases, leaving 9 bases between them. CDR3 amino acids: CSAREYSRYGYTF. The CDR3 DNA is TGCAGTGCTAGAGAATACAGCCGCTATGGCTACACCTTC.

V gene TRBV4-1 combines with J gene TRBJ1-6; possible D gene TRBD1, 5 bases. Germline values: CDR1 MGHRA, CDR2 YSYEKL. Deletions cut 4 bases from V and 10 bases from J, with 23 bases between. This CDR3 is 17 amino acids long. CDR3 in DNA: TGCGCCAGCAGCCTCCAATTAACGGGGGAATTAGGATCACCCCTCCACTTT. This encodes CASSLQLTGELGSPLHF.

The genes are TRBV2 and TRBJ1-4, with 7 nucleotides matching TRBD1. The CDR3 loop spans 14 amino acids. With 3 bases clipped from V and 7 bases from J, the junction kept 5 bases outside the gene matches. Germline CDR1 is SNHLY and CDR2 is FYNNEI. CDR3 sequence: CASSETGLSEKLFF. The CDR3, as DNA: TGTGCCAGCAGTGAGACAGGGTTAAGTGAAAAACTGTTTTTT.

CDR3 nucleotide sequence: TGTGCCGGCACCACTGGGGGACAGGGGCGCCGTGGCTACACCTTC. Amino acids: CAGTTGGQGRRGYTF. This chain joins TRBV12-3 or TRBV12-4 and TRBJ1-2, with 10 bases identical to TRBD1. V shed 11 bases and J 7 bases; nucleotides not matched to a gene: 16. This CDR3 is 15 amino acids long.

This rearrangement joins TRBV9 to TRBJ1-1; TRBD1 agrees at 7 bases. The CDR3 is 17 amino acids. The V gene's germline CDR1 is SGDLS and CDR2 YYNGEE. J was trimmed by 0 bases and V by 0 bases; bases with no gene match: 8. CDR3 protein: CASSVDPTGTVNTEAFF. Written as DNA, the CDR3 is TGTGCCAGCAGCGTAGACCCTACCGGGACAGTGAACACTGAAGCTTTCTTT.

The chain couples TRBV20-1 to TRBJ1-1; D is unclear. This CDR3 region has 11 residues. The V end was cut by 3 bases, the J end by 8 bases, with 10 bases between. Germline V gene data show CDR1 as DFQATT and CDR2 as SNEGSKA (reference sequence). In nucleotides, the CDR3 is TGCAGTGCTAGTATTATGGAGGAAGCTTTCTTT. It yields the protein CSASIMEEAFF.

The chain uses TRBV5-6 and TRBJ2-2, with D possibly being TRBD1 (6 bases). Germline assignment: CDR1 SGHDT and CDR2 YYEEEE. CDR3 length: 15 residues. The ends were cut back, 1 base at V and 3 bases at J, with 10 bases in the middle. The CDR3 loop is CASSLQGLDTGELFF. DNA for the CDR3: TGTGCCAGCAGCTTGCAGGGGCTGGACACCGGGGAGCTGTTTTTT.

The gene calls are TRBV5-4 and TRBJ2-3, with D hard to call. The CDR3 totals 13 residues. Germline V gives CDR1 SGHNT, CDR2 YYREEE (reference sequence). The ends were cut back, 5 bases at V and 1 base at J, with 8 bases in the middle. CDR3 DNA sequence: TGTGCCAGCAGTTACTACGGCACAGATACGCAGTATTTT. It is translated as CASSYYGTDTQYF.

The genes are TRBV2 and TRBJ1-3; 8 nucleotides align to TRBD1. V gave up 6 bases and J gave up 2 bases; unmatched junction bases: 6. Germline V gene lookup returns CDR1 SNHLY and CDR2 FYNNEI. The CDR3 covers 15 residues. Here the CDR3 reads CASREVTGAGNTIYF. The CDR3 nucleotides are TGTGCCAGCAGGGAGGTGACAGGGGCTGGAAACACCATATATTTT.

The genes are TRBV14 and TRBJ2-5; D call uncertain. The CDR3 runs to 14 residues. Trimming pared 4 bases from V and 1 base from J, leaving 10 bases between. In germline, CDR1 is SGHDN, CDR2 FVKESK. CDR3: CASSRLGLQETQYF. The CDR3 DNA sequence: TGTGCCAGCAGCCGCCTAGGCCTCCAAGAGACCCAGTACTTC.

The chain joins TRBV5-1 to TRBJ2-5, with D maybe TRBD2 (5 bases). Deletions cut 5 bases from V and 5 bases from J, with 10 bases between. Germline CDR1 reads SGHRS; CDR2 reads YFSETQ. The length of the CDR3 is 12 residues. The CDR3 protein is CASSDEGETQYF. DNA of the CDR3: TGCGCCAGCAGTGACGAGGGCGAGACCCAGTACTTC.

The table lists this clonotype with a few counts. The CDR3 spells CASSEAGARPPYYGYTF. In DNA form, the CDR3 reads TGTGCCAGCAGTGAAGCGGGGGCGAGGCCCCCATACTATGGCTACACCTTC. This chain links TRBV2 with TRBJ1-2, with D perhaps matching TRBD1 (6 bases). CDR1 is SNHLY and CDR2 is FYNNEI in the germline V gene. Trimming took 0 bases from V and 3 from J, leaving 17 bases between them. The CDR3 has 17 amino acids.

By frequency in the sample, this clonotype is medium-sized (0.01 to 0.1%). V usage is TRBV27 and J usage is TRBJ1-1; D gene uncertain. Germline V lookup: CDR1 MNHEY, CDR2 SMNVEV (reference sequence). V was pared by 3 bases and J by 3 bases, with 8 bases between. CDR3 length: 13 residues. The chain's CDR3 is CASSFTRDTEAFF. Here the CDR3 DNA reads TGTGCCAGCAGTTTTACCCGGGACACTGAAGCTTTCTTT.

This CDR3 is CASSESPTGSVGGLFF. As DNA, the CDR3 is TGCGCCAGCAGCGAAAGTCCGACAGGATCCGTCGGCGGACTGTTTTTT. This chain links TRBV5-1 with TRBJ1-4, with D tentatively TRBD1 (6 bases). V was shortened by 4 bases and J by 13 bases, with 26 bases between the two germline ends. Looked up from germline, CDR1 is SGHRS and CDR2 is YFSETQ. This CDR3 region has 16 residues.

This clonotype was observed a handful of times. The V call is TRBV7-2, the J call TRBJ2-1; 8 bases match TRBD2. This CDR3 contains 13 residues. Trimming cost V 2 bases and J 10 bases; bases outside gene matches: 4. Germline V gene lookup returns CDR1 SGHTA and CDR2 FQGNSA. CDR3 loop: CASSLSRGGEQFF. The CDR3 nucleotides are TGTGCCAGCAGCTTATCTCGGGGGGGGGAGCAGTTCTTC.

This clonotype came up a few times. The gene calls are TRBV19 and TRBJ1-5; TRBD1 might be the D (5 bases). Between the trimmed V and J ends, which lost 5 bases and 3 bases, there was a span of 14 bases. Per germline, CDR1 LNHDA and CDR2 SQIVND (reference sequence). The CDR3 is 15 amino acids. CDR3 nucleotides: TGTGCCAGTAGTGGACACCAAGGGAACAATCAGCCCCAGCATTTT. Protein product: CASSGHQGNNQPQHF.

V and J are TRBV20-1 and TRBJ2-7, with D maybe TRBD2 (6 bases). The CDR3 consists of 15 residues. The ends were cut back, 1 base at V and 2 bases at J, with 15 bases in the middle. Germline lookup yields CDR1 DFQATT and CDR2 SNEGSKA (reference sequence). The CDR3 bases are TGCAGTGCTAGAGCGCGGGACGGACCTACCTACGAGCAGTACTTC. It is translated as CSARARDGPTYEQYF.

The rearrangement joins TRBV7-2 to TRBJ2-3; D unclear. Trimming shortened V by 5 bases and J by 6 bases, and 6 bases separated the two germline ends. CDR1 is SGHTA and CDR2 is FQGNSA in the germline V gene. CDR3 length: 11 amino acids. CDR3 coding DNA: TGTGCCAGCAGCCAACTTGATACGCAGTATTTT. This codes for CASSQLDTQYF.

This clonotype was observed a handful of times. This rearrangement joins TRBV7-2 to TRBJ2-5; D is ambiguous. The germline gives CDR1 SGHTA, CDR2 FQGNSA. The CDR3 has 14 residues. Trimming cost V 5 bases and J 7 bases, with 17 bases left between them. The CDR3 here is CASSLYELTATQYF. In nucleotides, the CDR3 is TGTGCCAGCAGCCTATATGAACTCACGGCGACCCAGTACTTC. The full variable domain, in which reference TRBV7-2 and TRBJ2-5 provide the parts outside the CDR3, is GAGVSQSPSNKVTEKGKDVELRCDPISGHTALYWYRQSLGQGLEFLIYFQGNSAPDKSGLPSDRFSAERTGGSVSTLTIQRTQQEDSAVYLCASSLYELTATQYFGPGTRLLVL.